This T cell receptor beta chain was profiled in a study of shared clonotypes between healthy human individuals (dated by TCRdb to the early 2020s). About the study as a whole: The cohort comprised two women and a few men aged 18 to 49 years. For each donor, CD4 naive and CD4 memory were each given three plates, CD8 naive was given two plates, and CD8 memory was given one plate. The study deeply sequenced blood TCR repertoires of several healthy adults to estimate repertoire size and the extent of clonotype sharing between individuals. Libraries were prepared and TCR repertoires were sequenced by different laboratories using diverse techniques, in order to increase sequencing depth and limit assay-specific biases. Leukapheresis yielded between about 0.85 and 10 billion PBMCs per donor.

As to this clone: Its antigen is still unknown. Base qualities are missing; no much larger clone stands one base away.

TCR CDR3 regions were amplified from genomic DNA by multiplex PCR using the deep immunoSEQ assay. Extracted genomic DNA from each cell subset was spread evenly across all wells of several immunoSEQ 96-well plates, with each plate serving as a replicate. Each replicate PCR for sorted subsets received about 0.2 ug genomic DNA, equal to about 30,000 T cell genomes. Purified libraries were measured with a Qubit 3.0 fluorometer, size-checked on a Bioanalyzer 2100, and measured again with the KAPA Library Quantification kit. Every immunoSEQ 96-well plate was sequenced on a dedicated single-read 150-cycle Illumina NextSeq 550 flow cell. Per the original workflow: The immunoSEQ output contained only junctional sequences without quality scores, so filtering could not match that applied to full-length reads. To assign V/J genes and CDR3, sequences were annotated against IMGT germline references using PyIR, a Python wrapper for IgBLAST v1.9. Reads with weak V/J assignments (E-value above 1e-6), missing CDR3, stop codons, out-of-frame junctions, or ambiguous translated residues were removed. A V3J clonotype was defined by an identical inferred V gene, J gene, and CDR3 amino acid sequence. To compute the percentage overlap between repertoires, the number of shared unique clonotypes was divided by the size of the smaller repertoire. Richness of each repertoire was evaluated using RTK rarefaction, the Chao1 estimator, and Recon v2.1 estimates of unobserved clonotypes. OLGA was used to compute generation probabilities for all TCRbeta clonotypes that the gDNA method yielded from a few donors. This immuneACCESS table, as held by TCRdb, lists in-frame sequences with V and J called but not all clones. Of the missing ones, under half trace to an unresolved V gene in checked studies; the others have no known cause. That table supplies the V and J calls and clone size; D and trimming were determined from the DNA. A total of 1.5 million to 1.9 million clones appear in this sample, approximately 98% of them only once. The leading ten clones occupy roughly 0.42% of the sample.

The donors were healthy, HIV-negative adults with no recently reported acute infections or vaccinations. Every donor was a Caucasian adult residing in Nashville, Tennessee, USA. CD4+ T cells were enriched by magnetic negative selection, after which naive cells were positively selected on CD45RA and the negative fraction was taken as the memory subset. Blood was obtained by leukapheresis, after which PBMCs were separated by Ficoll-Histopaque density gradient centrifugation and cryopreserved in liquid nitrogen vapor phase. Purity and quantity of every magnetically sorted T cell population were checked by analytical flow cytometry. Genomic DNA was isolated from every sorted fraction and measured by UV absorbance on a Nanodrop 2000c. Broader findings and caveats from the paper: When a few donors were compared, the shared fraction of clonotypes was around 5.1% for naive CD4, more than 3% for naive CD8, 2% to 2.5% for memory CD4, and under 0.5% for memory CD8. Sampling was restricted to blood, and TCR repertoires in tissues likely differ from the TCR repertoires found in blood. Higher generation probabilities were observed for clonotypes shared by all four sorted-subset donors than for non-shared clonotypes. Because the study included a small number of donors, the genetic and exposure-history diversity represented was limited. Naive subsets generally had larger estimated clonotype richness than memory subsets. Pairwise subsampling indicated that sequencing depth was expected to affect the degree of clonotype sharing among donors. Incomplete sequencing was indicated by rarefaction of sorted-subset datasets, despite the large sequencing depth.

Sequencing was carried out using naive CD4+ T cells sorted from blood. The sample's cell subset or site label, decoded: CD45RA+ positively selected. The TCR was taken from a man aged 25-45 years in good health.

The DNA sequence is as follows: TGCAGCGTCCAAAAGGGGAGACAAGAGACCCAGTACTTC. Its amino acids are CSVQKGRQETQYF. Here the chain combines TRBV29-1 and TRBJ2-5, with the D call perhaps TRBD1 or TRBD2, each one matching 5 bases. The V and J ends are trimmed by 6 bases and 2 bases, leaving 13 bases between them. Measured from the cysteine to the phenylalanine, the CDR3 is 13 residues long. The retained sequence is limited to the CDR3, 39 bases, with the frame set at the first base. Taken from the germline V gene, the CDR1 and CDR2 loops are SQVTM and ANQGSEA.